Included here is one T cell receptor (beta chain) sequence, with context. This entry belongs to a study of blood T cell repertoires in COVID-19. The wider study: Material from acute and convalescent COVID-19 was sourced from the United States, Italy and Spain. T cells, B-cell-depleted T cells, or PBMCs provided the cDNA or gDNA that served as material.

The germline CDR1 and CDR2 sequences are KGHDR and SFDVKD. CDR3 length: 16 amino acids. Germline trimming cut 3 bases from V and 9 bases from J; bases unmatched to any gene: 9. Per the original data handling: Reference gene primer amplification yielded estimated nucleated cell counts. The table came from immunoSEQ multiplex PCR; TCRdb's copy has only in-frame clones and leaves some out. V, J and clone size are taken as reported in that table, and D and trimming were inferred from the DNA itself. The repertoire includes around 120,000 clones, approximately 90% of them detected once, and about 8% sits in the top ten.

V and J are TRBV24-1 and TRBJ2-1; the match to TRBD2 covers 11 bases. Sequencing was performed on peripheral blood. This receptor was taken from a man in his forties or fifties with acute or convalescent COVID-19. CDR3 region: CATSDATSGISSEQFF. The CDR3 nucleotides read TGTGCCACCAGTGATGCGACTAGCGGGATTTCCAGTGAGCAGTTCTTC.